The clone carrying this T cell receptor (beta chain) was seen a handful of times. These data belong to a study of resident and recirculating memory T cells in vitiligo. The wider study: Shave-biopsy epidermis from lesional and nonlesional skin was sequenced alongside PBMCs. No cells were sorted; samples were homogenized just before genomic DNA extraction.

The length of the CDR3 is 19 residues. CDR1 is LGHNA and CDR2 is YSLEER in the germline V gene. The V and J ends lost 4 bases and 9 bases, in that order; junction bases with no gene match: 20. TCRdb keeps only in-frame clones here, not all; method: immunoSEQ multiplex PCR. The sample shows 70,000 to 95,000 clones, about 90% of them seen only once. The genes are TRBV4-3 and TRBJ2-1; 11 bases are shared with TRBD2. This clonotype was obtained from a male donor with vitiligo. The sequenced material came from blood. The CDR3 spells CASSPYGLAGPRGNGEQFF. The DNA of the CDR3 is TGCGCCAGCAGCCCATACGGACTAGCGGGTCCAAGAGGCAATGGTGAGCAGTTCTTC.